The T cell receptor (beta chain) described here comes from a study of OX40 agonist ivuxolimab in advanced cancers. For the study at large: While on treatment, patients had intravenous ivuxolimab at 0.01 to 10 mg/kg every 2 weeks. Three patients showed partial responses: one hepatocellular carcinoma and two cutaneous melanoma cases. General observations from the study: People who partly responded at 0.1-3.0 mg/kg had some of the least clonal expansion seen.

Patients with a history of autoimmune disease or on systemic immunosuppression were excluded. CDR1 is KGHSH and CDR2 is LQKENI in the germline V gene. V was pared by 2 bases and J by 8 bases, with 7 bases of the junction left unmatched. The CDR3 spans 15 residues. This clone showed up just a few times. Its specificity is unknown. Assay used: immunoSEQ multiplex PCR; TCRdb lists only in-frame clones, some missing. The profile covers 43,000 or so clones, with about nine tenths appearing a single time and around 1.1% taken by the ten largest. This TCR was sampled from an adult with an advanced solid tumor such as melanoma, head and neck, liver or kidney cancer. The chain links TRBV18 to TRBJ2-1, with TRBD2 identical over 9 bases. This specimen consisted of CD4+ or CD8+ T cells sorted from blood, obtained in a trial of the OX40 agonist ivuxolimab. The CDR3: CASSPGAGGYDEQFF. The CDR3 nucleotides read TGTGCCAGCTCACCAGGAGCGGGAGGTTATGATGAGCAGTTCTTC.